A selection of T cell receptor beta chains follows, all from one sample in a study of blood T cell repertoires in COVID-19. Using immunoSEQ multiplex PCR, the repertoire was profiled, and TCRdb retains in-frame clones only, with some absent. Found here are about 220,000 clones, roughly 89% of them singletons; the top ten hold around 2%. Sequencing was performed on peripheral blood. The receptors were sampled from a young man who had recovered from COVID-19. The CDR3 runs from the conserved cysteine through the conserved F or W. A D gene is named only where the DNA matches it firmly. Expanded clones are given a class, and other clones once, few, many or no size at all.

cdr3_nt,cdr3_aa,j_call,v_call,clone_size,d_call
TGTGCCAGCGGCAACCTCGACAGGGTCGAGCAGTACTTC,CASGNLDRVEQYF,TRBJ2-7,TRBV6-5,-,TRBD1
TGTGCCAGCAGCGAACGGAGGGGGCGACGTGAAAAACTGTTTTTT,CASSERRGRREKLFF,TRBJ1-4,TRBV9,-,TRBD1
TGTGCCAGCACGCAGACAGTGAACACTGAAGCTTTCTTT,CASTQTVNTEAFF,TRBJ1-1,TRBV6-5,-,-
TGTGCCAGCAGCTTAAAAGGGACTCAGGCCTCGGTGTCACCCCTCCACTTT,CASSLKGTQASVSPLHF,TRBJ1-6,TRBV11-3,-,-
TGCGCCAGCAGCCAGTCCGGTCCGAACACCGGGGAGCTGTTTTTT,CASSQSGPNTGELFF,TRBJ2-2,TRBV4-3,-,-
TGTGCCAGCAGCTTAGCGCCCTGGGACAAGATCTATGGCTACACCTTC,CASSLAPWDKIYGYTF,TRBJ1-2,TRBV7-2,-,-
TGCGCCAGCAGCCCGGGGGGGACCAACCCGGGACGGATGAATGGCTACACCTTC,CASSPGGTNPGRMNGYTF,TRBJ1-2,TRBV5-1,-,-
TGCGCCAGCAGCTTGGGGGCAGGGGCCTCTAACTCTGGAAACACCATATATTTT,CASSLGAGASNSGNTIYF,TRBJ1-3,TRBV5-1,-,-
TGTGCCAGTAGGGACAGACTAAACACTGAAGCTTTCTTT,CASRDRLNTEAFF,TRBJ1-1,TRBV19,-,-
TGTGCCAGTAGTACCTTCGCTCCGAGGGGCTACACCTTC,CASSTFAPRGYTF,TRBJ1-2,TRBV19,-,-
TGCAGTGCTAGTAGGGGGATAAGCTCTGGAAACACCATATATTTT,CSASRGISSGNTIYF,TRBJ1-3,TRBV20-1,-,-
TGTGCCAGCAGCACGGGGACAACCGAAAGGCAGTACTTC,CASSTGTTERQYF,TRBJ2-7,TRBV5-4,-,-
TGTGCCAGCAGCCAAGATTCAGGGCGCCTCTCCGAGCAGTACTTC,CASSQDSGRLSEQYF,TRBJ2-7,TRBV14,-,-
TGTGCCAGCAGCATCAACAATCAGCCCCAGCATTTT,CASSINNQPQHF,TRBJ1-5,TRBV5-4,-,-
TGTGCCTGGAGTGTAGGAGGTGTCAATGAGCAGTTCTTC,CAWSVGGVNEQFF,TRBJ2-1,TRBV30,-,-
TGTGCCAGCAGCTTCCAGGGTTCTAATGAAAAACTGTTTTTT,CASSFQGSNEKLFF,TRBJ1-4,TRBV7-2,once,-
TGTGCCAGCAGCCCCACCGGAGGGAAGGGGGAAAAACTGTTTTTT,CASSPTGGKGEKLFF,TRBJ1-4,TRBV7-9,once,-
TGTGCCAGCAGCTCGGGACAGGGAAGCTATGGCTACACCTTC,CASSSGQGSYGYTF,TRBJ1-2,TRBV3-1/TRBV3-2,-,TRBD1
TGTGCCAGCAGCGAGTTCGACGAGCAGTACTTC,CASSEFDEQYF,TRBJ2-7,TRBV7-2,-,-
TGTGCCAGCTGGGGAGGACGGAGAAATTCACCCCTCCACTTT,CASWGGRRNSPLHF,TRBJ1-6,TRBV27,-,-
TGTGCCAGCATAGCGGAGCCTTCGACAGAAAGTAGTAGAACCATATATTTT,CASIAEPSTESSRTIYF,TRBJ1-3,TRBV3-1/TRBV3-2,-,-
TGTGCCAGCAGTGACTCTAAGACAGGCCACACTGAAGCTTTCTTT,CASSDSKTGHTEAFF,TRBJ1-1,TRBV6-4,-,-
TGTGCCACCAGTGATAGTGGGACAGGGGTCTACGAGCAGTACTTC,CATSDSGTGVYEQYF,TRBJ2-7,TRBV24-1,-,TRBD1
TGTGCCAGCAGCCGCCCCACAAGACTTTCCTACAATGAGCAGTTCTTC,CASSRPTRLSYNEQFF,TRBJ2-1,TRBV14,once,-
TGCGCCAGCAGCTTAGAAACTCGCACAGATACGCAGTATTTT,CASSLETRTDTQYF,TRBJ2-3,TRBV5-1,-,-
TGTGCCAGTAGTATTGGAGGGACTAGCGGGGGGGGAGAGACCCAGTACTTC,CASSIGGTSGGGETQYF,TRBJ2-5,TRBV19,-,TRBD2
TGTGCCAGCAGCCCAGGTCAACAGCTTAACTATGGCTACACCTTC,CASSPGQQLNYGYTF,TRBJ1-2,TRBV4-2,-,-
TGTGCCAGCAGGCTAGCGGGGGGCCTCTCGAACACCGGGGAGCTGTTTTTT,CASRLAGGLSNTGELFF,TRBJ2-2,TRBV5-4,few,TRBD2
TGCGCCAGCAGCTTCCCTAGCGGGGGGGCCCCCTACAATGAGCAGTTCTTC,CASSFPSGGAPYNEQFF,TRBJ2-1,TRBV5-1,-,TRBD2
TGCGCCAGCAGCTGGGTACAGGGGGAGAGGTCCAAAAACATTCAGTACTTC,CASSWVQGERSKNIQYF,TRBJ2-4,TRBV4-1,-,TRBD1
TGCGCCAGCAGTGAGAAGAGGTCTACCCCCTATGGCTACACCTTC,CASSEKRSTPYGYTF,TRBJ1-2,TRBV10-1,-,-
TGTGCCAGCAGTCCCCATGAGGGAGGTAATTCACCCCTCCACTTT,CASSPHEGGNSPLHF,TRBJ1-6,TRBV27,-,-
TGTGCCAGCAGTTGGCAGGGCACTGAAGCTTTCTTT,CASSWQGTEAFF,TRBJ1-1,TRBV12-3/TRBV12-4,-,-
TGTGCCAGCAGTTTATTGACAGGCCTCTCCTACGAGCAGTACTTC,CASSLLTGLSYEQYF,TRBJ2-7,TRBV27,-,-
TGTGCCAGTAAGGTGGGGGCCGGGGCAGATACGCAGTATTTT,CASKVGAGADTQYF,TRBJ2-3,TRBV19,-,-
TGTGCCAGTAGTATATCGGCAGGCCTGAGAGCCTACGAGCAGTACTTC,CASSISAGLRAYEQYF,TRBJ2-7,TRBV19,-,-
TGTGCCAGCACCCAAAGGGGTAATACAGATACGCAGTATTTT,CASTQRGNTDTQYF,TRBJ2-3,TRBV7-2,few,-
TGTGCCAGCAGTGAATCCCTTAGCAATCAGCCCCAGCATTTT,CASSESLSNQPQHF,TRBJ1-5,TRBV6-1,many,-
TGCGCCAGCAGTCAAGAAGACAGGCGGTGCAACGAGCAGTACTTC,CASSQEDRRCNEQYF,TRBJ2-7,TRBV23-1,-,-
TGCGCCAGCAGTGTGAGGGCGGAGCGGGGGGGGGTGGAGCAGTTCTTC,CASSVRAERGGVEQFF,TRBJ2-1,TRBV10-1,-,TRBD2
TGTGCCAGCAGCTTAGGGAGGACAGGGGGTTCACCCCTCCACTTT,CASSLGRTGGSPLHF,TRBJ1-6,TRBV7-9,-,TRBD1
TGTGCCAGCAGCCACAGGATGAACACTGAAGCTTTCTTT,CASSHRMNTEAFF,TRBJ1-1,TRBV6-4,-,-
TGTGCCACCAGCAGCCGGACAGGGGGGACCTACGAGCAGTACTTC,CATSSRTGGTYEQYF,TRBJ2-7,TRBV15,once,TRBD1
TGTGCCAGTAGTCCATCCAGAGGGCATTCACCCCTCCACTTT,CASSPSRGHSPLHF,TRBJ1-6,TRBV27,-,-
TGTGCCAGTAGTATAGTAGGACAGGGATGGAATGAAAAACTGTTTTTT,CASSIVGQGWNEKLFF,TRBJ1-4,TRBV19,-,TRBD1
TGTGCCACCAGTGATTTTGCAGGAAAGAACACTGAAGCTTTCTTT,CATSDFAGKNTEAFF,TRBJ1-1,TRBV24-1,-,-
TGTGCCAGCAGTTTACCCAGGGGGAATTATCAGCCCCAGCATTTT,CASSLPRGNYQPQHF,TRBJ1-5,TRBV28,-,TRBD1
TGTGCCAGCAGCCGGGGGGTTTCCTCCTACAATGAGCAGTTCTTC,CASSRGVSSYNEQFF,TRBJ2-1,TRBV9,few,TRBD2
TGTGCCTGGGGGACAGGCACCAGCAATCAGCCCCAGCATTTT,CAWGTGTSNQPQHF,TRBJ1-5,TRBV30,few,TRBD1
TGCGCCAGCAGCGATCAGGGGACGGAAACTGAAGCTTTCTTT,CASSDQGTETEAFF,TRBJ1-1,TRBV5-1,-,-
TGTGCCAGCAGCTTACAGGACAGCTACTACGAGCAGTACTTC,CASSLQDSYYEQYF,TRBJ2-7,TRBV7-2,-,-
TGTGCCATCAGCCGGACAGGGGAAGGGAACACCATATATTTT,CAISRTGEGNTIYF,TRBJ1-3,TRBV10-3,-,TRBD1
TGTGCCAGCACCGGACAGGGTGGATCACCCCTCCACTTT,CASTGQGGSPLHF,TRBJ1-6,TRBV6-5,-,TRBD1
TGTGCCATCAGTGAGCCCGGGACAAAAGGATACTACGAGCAGTACTTC,CAISEPGTKGYYEQYF,TRBJ2-7,TRBV10-3,once,-
TGTGCCTGGAGTCTGGGGGGACAGGGAAATGAAAAACTGTTTTTT,CAWSLGGQGNEKLFF,TRBJ1-4,TRBV30,-,TRBD1